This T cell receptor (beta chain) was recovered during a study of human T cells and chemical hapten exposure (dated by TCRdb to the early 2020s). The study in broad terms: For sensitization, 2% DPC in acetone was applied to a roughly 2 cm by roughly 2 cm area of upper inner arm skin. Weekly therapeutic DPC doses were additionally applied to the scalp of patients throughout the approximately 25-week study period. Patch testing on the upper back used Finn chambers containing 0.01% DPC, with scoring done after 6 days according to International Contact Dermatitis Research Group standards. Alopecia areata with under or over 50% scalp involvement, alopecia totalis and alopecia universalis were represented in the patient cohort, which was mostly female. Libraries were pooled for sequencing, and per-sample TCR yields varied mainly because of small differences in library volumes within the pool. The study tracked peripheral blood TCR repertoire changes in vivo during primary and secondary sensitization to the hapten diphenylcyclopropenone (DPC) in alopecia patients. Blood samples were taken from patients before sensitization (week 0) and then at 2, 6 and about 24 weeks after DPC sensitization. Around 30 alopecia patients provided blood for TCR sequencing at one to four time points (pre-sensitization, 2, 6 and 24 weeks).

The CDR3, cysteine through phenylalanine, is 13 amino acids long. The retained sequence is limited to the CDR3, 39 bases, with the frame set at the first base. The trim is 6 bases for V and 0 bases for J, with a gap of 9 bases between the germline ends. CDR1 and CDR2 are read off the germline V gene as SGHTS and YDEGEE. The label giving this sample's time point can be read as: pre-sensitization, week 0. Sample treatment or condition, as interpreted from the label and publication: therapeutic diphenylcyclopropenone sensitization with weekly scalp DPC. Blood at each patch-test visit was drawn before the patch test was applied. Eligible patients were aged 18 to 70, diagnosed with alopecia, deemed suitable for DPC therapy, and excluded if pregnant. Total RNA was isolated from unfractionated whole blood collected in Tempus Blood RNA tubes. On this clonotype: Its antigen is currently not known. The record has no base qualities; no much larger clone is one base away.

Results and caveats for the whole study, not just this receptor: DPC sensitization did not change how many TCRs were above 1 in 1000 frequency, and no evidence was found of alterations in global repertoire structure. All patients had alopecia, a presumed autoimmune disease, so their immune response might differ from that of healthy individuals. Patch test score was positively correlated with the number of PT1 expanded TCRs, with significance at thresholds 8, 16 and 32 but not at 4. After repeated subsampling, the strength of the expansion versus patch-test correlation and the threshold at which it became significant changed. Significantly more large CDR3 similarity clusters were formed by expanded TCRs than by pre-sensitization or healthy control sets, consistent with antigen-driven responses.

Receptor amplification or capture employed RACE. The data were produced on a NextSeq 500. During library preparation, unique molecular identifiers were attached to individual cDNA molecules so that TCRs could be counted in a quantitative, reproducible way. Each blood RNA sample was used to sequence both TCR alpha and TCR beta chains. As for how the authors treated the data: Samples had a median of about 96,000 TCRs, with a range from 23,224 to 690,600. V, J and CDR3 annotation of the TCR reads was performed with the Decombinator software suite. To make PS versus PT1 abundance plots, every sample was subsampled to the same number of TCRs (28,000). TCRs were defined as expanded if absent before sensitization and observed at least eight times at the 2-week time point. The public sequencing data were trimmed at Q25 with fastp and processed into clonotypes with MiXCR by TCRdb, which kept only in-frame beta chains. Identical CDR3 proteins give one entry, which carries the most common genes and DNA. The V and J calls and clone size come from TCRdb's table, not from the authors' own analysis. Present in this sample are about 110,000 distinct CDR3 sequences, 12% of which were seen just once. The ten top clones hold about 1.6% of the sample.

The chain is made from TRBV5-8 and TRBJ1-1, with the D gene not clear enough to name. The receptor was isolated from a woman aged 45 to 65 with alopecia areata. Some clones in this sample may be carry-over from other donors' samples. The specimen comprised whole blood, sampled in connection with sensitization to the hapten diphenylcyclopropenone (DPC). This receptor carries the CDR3 CASISRLNTEAFF. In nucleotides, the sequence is TGTGCCAGCATAAGTCGGTTGAACACTGAAGCTTTCTTT.